Listed below are T cell receptor beta chains from one sample, sequenced in a study of cytomegalovirus exposure and HLA in healthy donors. The protocol was immunoSEQ multiplex PCR, while the TCRdb copy is restricted to in-frame clones and leaves out a portion. In the table there are a few hundred thousand clones, about three quarters of which are singletons. Sequenced input: PBMCs. Receptors originate from an older woman in good health and CMV-seropositive. Each CDR3 is given with its conserved first and last residue. Each record gives: CDR3 protein, V gene, J gene.

CASSDSAGGPQETQYF	TRBV6-4	TRBJ2-5
CASSRRDSGAPYNEQFF	TRBV19	TRBJ2-1
CASSEKGVNEQFF	TRBV2	TRBJ2-1
CASSSAGGGGTGELFF	TRBV7-9	TRBJ2-2
CASSLAPLGPSTDTQYF	TRBV7-9	TRBJ2-3
CASSFGLGFWETQYF	TRBV5-1	TRBJ2-5
CASSASRNTEAFF	TRBV6-1	TRBJ1-1
CASSLFYSNQPQHF	TRBV7-2	TRBJ1-5
CASSPPSGYSYEQYF	TRBV18	TRBJ2-7
CASSLDPGETQYF	TRBV6-4	TRBJ2-5
CASTGISYEQYF	TRBV5-4	TRBJ2-7
CASREQGYSGNTIYF	TRBV25-1	TRBJ1-3
CASSRLAGGTDTQYF	TRBV5-4	TRBJ2-3
CSSSSGDLPNEKLFF	TRBV7-9	TRBJ1-4